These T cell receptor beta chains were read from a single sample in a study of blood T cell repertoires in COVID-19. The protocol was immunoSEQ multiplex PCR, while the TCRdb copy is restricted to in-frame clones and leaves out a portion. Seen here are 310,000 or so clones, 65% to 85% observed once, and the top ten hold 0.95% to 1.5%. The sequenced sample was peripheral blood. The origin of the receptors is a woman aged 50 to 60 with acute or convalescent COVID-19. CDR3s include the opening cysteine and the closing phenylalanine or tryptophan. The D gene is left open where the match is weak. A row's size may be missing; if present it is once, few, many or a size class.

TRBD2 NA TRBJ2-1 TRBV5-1 TGCGCCAGCAGCCGGACTAGCGGGAGCTCCTACAATGAGCAGTTCTTC CASSRTSGSSYNEQFF
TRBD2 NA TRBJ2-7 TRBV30 TGTGCCTGGAGTGTACGCGGTAGCGGGACCTACGAGCAGTACTTC CAWSVRGSGTYEQYF
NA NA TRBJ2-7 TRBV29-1 TGCAGCGTGGGTAAGGGAGCGAGCACCGACGAGCAGTACTTC CSVGKGASTDEQYF
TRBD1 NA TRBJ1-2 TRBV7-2 TGTGCCAGCAGCTCCGCGGGACAGGGTGGCTATGGCTACACCTTC CASSSAGQGGYGYTF
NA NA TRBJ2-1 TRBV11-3 TGTGCCAGCAGCCAAGGGAGCGGGCGCAATGAGCAGTTCTTC CASSQGSGRNEQFF
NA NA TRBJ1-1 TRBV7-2 TGTGCCAGCAGCCCTAGGGGTGGGGCTGGGGCTTTCTTT CASSPRGGAGAFF
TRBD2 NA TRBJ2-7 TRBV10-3 TGTGCCATCAGTGAGTCCCGGACTAGCCGGAACGAGCAGTACTTC CAISESRTSRNEQYF
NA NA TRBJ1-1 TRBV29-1 TGCAGCGTTGAACGTCGGGACTCTCGGAGTGAAGCTTTCTTT CSVERRDSRSEAFF
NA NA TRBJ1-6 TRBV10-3 TGTGCCATCAGCCCCGGGACTGGAAGTAATTCACCCCTCCACTTT CAISPGTGSNSPLHF
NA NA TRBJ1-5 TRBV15 TGTGCCACCAGCAGAGATACGGGATATAGCAATCAGCCCCAGCATTTT CATSRDTGYSNQPQHF
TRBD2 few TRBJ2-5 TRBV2 TGTGCCACCCATAGCGGGGGCGGAGAGACCCAGTACTTC CATHSGGGETQYF
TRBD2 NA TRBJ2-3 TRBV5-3 TGTGCCAGGCACCGGGGGCGGGAGGGGGAGTTAGATACGCAGTATTTT CARHRGREGELDTQYF
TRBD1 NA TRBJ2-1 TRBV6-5 TGTGCCAGCAGTCCGGGACAGGGGAACTACAATGAGCAGTTCTTC CASSPGQGNYNEQFF
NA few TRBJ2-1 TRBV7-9 TGTGCCAGCAGCTTAGAACCCCGAGACAATGAGCAGTTCTTC CASSLEPRDNEQFF
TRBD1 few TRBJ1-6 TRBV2 TGTGCCAGCAGTGATTCAGGGGGCCGGTCACCCCTCCACTTT CASSDSGGRSPLHF
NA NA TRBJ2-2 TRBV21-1 TGTGCCAGCAGCAAAGAAGAGCGGGAGAACACCGGGGAGCTGTTTTTT CASSKEERENTGELFF
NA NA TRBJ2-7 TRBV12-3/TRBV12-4 TGTGCCAGCAGTTTAGGGCTAGGCTACGAGCAGTACTTC CASSLGLGYEQYF
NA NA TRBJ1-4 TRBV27 TGTGCCAGCAGTTTAAGATTCGGGAACGGGGGGGATAAAGAAAAACTGTTTTTT CASSLRFGNGGDKEKLFF
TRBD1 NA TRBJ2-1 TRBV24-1 TGTGCCACCAGTGATTTGGGGACAGCCCAGATTTATGAGCAGTTCTTC CATSDLGTAQIYEQFF
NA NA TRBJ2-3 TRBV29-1 TGCAGCAGTACAGGGTTAACTCTCACAGATACGCAGTATTTT CSSTGLTLTDTQYF
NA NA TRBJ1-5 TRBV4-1 TGCGCCAGCAGCCAAGAGTTGAGAAATCAGCCCCAGCATTTT CASSQELRNQPQHF
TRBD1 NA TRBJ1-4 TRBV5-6 TGTGCCAGCAGCCGTTACAGGGGAACTAATGAAAAACTGTTTTTT CASSRYRGTNEKLFF
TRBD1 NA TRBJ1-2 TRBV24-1 TGTGCCACCTTAGGGGGCGCAGACTATGGCTACACCTTC CATLGGADYGYTF
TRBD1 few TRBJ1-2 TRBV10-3 TGTGCCATCAGTTCCCCGGGACAGGAGATCTATGGCTACACCTTC CAISSPGQEIYGYTF
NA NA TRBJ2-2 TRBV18 TGTGCCAGCTCACCCCAGGCCGGCAACACCGGGGAGCTGTTTTTT CASSPQAGNTGELFF
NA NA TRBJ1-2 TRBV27 TGTGCCAGCAGTTTGGCAGGGGACTATGGCTACACCTTC CASSLAGDYGYTF
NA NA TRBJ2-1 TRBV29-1 TGCAGCGTACCGGAGGGGACGTACTACAATGAGCAGTTCTTC CSVPEGTYYNEQFF
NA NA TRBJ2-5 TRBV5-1 TGCGCCAGCAGCTTGGGGGCGACAGCTTTGGAGACCCAGTACTTC CASSLGATALETQYF